The entry below gives a single T cell receptor (beta chain) sequence along with its context. These data are taken from a study of blood T cell repertoires in COVID-19. Whole-study context: The United States, Italy and Spain provided the acute and convalescent COVID-19 samples.

TCRdb's copy holds only in-frame clones and misses some; the assay was immunoSEQ multiplex PCR. Of 310,000 or so clones listed, approximately 89% were seen once; the top ten hold 2.2%. V was clipped by 6 bases and J by 6 bases, with 11 bases between them. This CDR3 spans 12 amino acids. The germline CDR1 and CDR2 sequences are MNHEY and SVGAGI. The clonotype was recovered from a woman aged 25 to 39 with COVID-19, enrolled during active disease. The chain carries TRBV6-5 and TRBJ1-2, with no clear D. The sample comprised peripheral blood. DNA of the CDR3: TGTGCCAGCAGCCCCGGGGAGGATGGCTACACCTTC. Protein sequence: CASSPGEDGYTF.